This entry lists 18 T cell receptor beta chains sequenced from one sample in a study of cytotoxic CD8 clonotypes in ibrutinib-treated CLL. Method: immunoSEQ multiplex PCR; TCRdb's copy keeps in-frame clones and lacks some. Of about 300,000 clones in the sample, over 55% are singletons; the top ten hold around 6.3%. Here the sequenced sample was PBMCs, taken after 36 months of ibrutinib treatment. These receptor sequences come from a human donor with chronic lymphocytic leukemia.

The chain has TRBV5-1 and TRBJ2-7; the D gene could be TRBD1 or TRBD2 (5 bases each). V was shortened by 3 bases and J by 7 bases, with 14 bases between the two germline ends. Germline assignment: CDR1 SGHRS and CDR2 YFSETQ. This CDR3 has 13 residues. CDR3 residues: CASSWTGTEEQYF. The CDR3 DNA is TGCGCCAGCAGCTGGACCGGGACCGAAGAGCAGTACTTC.

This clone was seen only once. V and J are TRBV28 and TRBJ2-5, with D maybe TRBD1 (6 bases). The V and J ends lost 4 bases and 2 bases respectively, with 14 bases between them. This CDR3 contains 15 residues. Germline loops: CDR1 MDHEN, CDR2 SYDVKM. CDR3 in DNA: TGTGCCAGCAGTTCCCCGACAGGACCGCAAGAGACCCAGTACTTC. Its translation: CASSSPTGPQETQYF.

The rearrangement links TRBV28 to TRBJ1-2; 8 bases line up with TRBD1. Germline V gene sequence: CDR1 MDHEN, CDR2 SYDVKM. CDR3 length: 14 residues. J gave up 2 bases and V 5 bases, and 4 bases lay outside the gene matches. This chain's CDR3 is CASSRTGRNYGYTF. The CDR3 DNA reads TGTGCCAGCAGTCGGACAGGGCGGAACTATGGCTACACCTTC.

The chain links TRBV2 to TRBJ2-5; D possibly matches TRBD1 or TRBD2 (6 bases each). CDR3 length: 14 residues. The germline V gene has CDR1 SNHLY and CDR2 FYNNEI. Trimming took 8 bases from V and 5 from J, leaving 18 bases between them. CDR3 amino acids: CASRRDSQGETQYF. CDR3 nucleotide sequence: TGTGCCAGCCGGAGGGACTCCCAGGGGGAGACCCAGTACTTC.

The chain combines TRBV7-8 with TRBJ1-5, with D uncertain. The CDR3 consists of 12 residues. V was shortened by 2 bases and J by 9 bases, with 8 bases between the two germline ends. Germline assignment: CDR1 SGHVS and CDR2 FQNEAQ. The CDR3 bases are TGTGCCAGCAGCTTAAGGACGGGGCCCCAGCATTTT. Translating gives CASSLRTGPQHF.

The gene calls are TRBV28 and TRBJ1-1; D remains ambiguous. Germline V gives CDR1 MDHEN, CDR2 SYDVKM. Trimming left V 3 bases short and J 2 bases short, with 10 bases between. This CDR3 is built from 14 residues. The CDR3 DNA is TGTGCCAGCAGTTTCGTGCGCTTAAACACTGAAGCTTTCTTT. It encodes CASSFVRLNTEAFF.

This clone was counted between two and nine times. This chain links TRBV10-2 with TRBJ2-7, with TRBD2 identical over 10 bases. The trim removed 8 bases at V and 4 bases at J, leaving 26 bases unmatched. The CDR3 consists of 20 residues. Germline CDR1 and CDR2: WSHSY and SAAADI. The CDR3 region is CASWSGPGLAAERAGYEQYF. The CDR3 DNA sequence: TGCGCCAGCTGGAGTGGACCCGGACTAGCGGCGGAGAGGGCGGGGTACGAGCAGTACTTC.

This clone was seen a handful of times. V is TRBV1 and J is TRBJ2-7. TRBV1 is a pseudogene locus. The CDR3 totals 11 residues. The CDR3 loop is CTSSTSYEQYF. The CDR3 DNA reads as TGCACCAGCAGCACCTCCTACGAGCAGTACTTC.

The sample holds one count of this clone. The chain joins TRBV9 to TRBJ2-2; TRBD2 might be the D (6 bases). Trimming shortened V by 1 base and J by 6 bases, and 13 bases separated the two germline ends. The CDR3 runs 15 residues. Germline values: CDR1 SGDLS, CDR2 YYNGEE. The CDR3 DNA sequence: TGTGCCAGCAGCGTACGCGCCGGGAGTTCCGGGGAGCTGTTTTTT. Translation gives CASSVRAGSSGELFF.

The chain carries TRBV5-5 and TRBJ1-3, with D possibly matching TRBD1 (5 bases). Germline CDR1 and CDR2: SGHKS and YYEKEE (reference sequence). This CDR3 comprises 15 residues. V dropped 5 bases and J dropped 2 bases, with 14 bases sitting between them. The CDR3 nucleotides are TGTGCCAGCAGGACCAACAGGTCTCCTGGAAACACCATATATTTT. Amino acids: CASRTNRSPGNTIYF.

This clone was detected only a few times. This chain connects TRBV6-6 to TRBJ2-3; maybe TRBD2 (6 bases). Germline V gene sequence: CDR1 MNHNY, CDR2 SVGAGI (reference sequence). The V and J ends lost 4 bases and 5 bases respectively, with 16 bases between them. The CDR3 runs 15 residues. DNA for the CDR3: TGTGCCAGCAGTTCACCCGCGTGGCGGGGAGATACGCAGTATTTT. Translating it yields CASSSPAWRGDTQYF.

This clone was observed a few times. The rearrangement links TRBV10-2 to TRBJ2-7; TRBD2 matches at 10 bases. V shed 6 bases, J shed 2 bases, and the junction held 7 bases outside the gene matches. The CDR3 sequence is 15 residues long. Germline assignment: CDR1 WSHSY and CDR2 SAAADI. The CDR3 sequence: CASRETSGRTYEQYF. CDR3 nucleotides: TGCGCCAGCAGGGAGACTAGCGGGCGAACCTACGAGCAGTACTTC.

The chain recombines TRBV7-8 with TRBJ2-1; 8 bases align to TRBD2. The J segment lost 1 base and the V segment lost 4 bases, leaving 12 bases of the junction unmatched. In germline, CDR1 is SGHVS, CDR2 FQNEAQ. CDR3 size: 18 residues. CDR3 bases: TGTGCCAGCAGCTCAGTAGCGGGGTGGGAGAATTCCTACAATGAGCAGTTCTTC. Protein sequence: CASSSVAGWENSYNEQFF.

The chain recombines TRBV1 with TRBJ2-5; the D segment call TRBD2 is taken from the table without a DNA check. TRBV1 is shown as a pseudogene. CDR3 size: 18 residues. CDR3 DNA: TGCACCAGCAGCTCCCCAGGTGAGGGACTAGCTATACCAGAGACCCAGTACTTC. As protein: CTSSSPGEGLAIPETQYF.

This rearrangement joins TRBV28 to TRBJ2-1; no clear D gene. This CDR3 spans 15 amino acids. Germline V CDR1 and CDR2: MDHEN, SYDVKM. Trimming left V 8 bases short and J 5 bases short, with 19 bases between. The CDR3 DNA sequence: TGTGCCAGCGCGAGTCCCAGCCTGCCCGACAATGAGCAGTTCTTC. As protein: CASASPSLPDNEQFF.

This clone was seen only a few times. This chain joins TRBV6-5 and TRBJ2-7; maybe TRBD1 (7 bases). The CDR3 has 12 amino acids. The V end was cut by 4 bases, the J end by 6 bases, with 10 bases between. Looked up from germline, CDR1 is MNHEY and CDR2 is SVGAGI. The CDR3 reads CASSSRGVEQYF. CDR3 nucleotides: TGTGCCAGCAGTTCCAGGGGGGTCGAGCAGTACTTC.

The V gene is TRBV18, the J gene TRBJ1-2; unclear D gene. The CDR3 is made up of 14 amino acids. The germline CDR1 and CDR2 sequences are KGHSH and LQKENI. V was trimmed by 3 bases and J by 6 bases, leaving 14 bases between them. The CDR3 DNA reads TGTGCCAGCTCACCCGCCGGCAAACCTAATGGCTACACCTTC. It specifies CASSPAGKPNGYTF.

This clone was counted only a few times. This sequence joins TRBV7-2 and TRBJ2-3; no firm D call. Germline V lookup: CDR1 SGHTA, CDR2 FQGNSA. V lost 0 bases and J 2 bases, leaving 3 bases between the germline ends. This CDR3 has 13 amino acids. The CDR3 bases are TGTGCCAGCAGCTTAGCCCTCACAGATACGCAGTATTTT. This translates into CASSLALTDTQYF.